The 8 T cell receptor beta chains below come from one sample, sequenced in a study of T cell repertoires in cytomegalovirus infection. Which antigens these TCRs recognize remains unknown. Each CDR3 protein gets one entry after TCRdb re-called the reads with MiXCR. The data contain hundreds of thousands of distinct CDR3 sequences, approximately 42% of them seen just once; the ten biggest clones take up about 39%. The sample here was cultured PBMCs, taken from culture after CMV antigen stimulation. The receptors come from a human donor in good health (CMV status not recorded). Some clones in this sample may be carry-over from other donors' samples.

This clonotype was picked up a small number of times. The chain links TRBV7-6 to TRBJ2-7, with D possibly being TRBD2 (5 bases). The CDR3 is made up of 15 amino acids. V gave up 5 bases and J gave up 3 bases, with 17 bases separating them. CDR1 is SGHVS and CDR2 is FNYEAQ in the germline V gene. The CDR3 DNA sequence: TGTGCCAGCAGCCCAGAACCGGGGAGCTACTACGAGCAGTACTTC. It translates to CASSPEPGSYYEQYF.

The rearrangement joins TRBV7-9 to TRBJ2-7; TRBD1 matches 10 bases. The CDR3 has 15 amino acids. V gave up 1 base and J gave up 3 bases; unmatched junction bases: 3. Germline CDR1 SEHNR, CDR2 FQNEAQ (reference sequence). The CDR3 DNA is TGTGCCAGCAGCTTAGGGGACAGGGGTCTCTACGAGCAGTACTTC. This codes for CASSLGDRGLYEQYF.

This clonotype showed up just a few times. This chain links TRBV7-2 with TRBJ1-5, with unresolved D. CDR3 length: 13 residues. V was shortened by 2 bases and J by 9 bases, with 11 bases between the two germline ends. Germline CDR1 and CDR2: SGHTA and FQGNSA. The CDR3 coding sequence is TGTGCCAGCAGCTTACGGATTTCGGGGCCCCAGCATTTT. Translation: CASSLRISGPQHF.

The J gene is TRBJ1-1, the V gene TRBV27; a possible D gene is TRBD1 (5 bases). Looked up from germline, CDR1 is MNHEY and CDR2 is SMNVEV (reference sequence). V was shortened by 7 bases and J by 1 base, with 10 bases between the two germline ends. This CDR3 has 13 residues. The CDR3 coding sequence is TGTGCCAGCACTTCACAGGCGAACACTGAAGCTTTCTTT. Translating it yields CASTSQANTEAFF.

This clonotype was seen more than once but under ten times. The chain employs TRBV7-6 and TRBJ1-5; 9 bases map to TRBD1. CDR1 and CDR2 (germline): SGHVS, FNYEAQ. The CDR3 is made up of 18 amino acids. The V and J ends lost 1 base and 8 bases, in that order; junction bases with no gene match: 15. CDR3 sequence: CASSLGGWTGDLQEPQHF. DNA of the CDR3: TGTGCCAGCAGCTTAGGAGGGTGGACAGGGGACCTGCAGGAGCCCCAGCATTTT.

The chain joins TRBV5-4 to TRBJ2-6, with TRBD1 as a possible D gene (6 bases). The CDR3 sequence is 15 residues long. Trimming cost V 4 bases and J 1 base, with 9 bases left between them. Germline values: CDR1 SGHNT, CDR2 YYREEE (reference sequence). The CDR3: CASSHRASGANVLTF. CDR3 DNA: TGTGCCAGCAGCCACAGGGCTTCTGGGGCCAACGTCCTGACTTTC. Supplemented by reference TRBV5-4 and TRBJ2-6, the full variable domain reads ETGVTQSPTHLIKTRGQQVTLRCSSQSGHNTVSWYQQALGQGPQFIFQYYREEENGRGNFPPRFSGLQFPNYSSELNVNALELDDSALYLCASSHRASGANVLTFGAGSRLTVL.

The CDR3 spells CASSAGEAFF. The CDR3 region has the DNA TGTGCCAGCAGTGCAGGTGAAGCTTTCTTT. The chain links TRBV6-6 to TRBJ1-1; D is unclear. Germline assignment: CDR1 MNHNY and CDR2 SVGAGI (reference sequence). CDR3 size: 10 residues. Trimming removed 5 bases from V and 7 bases from J, with 5 bases in between.

This clonotype has at least ten counts. The chain has TRBV7-8 and TRBJ1-5, with a possible D match to TRBD1 (5 bases). V gave up 2 bases and J gave up 6 bases, with 14 bases separating them. CDR1 and CDR2 from the germline V gene are SGHVS and FQNEAQ. The CDR3 is 15 amino acids. The CDR3 here is CASSLSTIRGQPQHF. The CDR3 DNA follows: TGTGCCAGCAGCTTAAGTACGATAAGGGGTCAGCCCCAGCATTTT.